Following are 18 T cell receptor beta chains from one sample sequenced in a study of blood T cell repertoires in COVID-19. Some clones are missing from TCRdb's copy, which holds only in-frame ones; the method was immunoSEQ multiplex PCR. The table records 220,000 or so clones, just under 90% of them present only once. The sample comprised PBMCs or T cells enriched from blood (not recorded which). All receptors derive from a man aged 45 to 65 who had been exposed to COVID-19.

The DNA for the CDR3 is TGTGCCAGCTCACTCGACAGGTTCGGCATTCAGTACTTC. Its protein product is CASSLDRFGIQYF. The chain combines TRBV18 with TRBJ2-4; tentatively, D is TRBD1 (6 bases). Trimming removed 4 bases at V and 9 bases at J, with 13 bases between. The germline V gene encodes CDR1 KGHSH and CDR2 LQKENI. This CDR3 region has 13 residues.

There are a few counts of this clone. The chain recombines TRBV5-1 with TRBJ2-7, with TRBD2 identical over 9 bases. The CDR3 runs 15 residues. Germline lookup yields CDR1 SGHRS and CDR2 YFSETQ. Trimming cost V 0 bases and J 4 bases; bases outside gene matches: 5. For the CDR3, the DNA is TGCGCCAGCAGCTTGGGTGGGACTAGCAGGTACGAGCAGTACGTC. Translation gives CASSLGGTSRYEQYV.

V usage is TRBV7-8 and J usage is TRBJ2-1; 13 bases fit TRBD2. Germline CDR1 reads SGHVS; CDR2 reads FQNEAQ. CDR3 length equals 15 residues. Losses at the gene ends were 1 base for V and 9 bases for J; bases not matched to a gene: 3. The CDR3 DNA reads TGTGCCAGCAGCTTAGGTGGACTAGCGGGGGTTGAGCAGTTCTTC. Translated: CASSLGGLAGVEQFF.

This sequence joins TRBV5-1 and TRBJ1-1, with D possibly TRBD1 on 6 matching bases. Trimming removed 3 bases from V and 2 bases from J, with 20 bases in between. Germline CDR1 and CDR2: SGHRS and YFSETQ. The length of the CDR3 is 17 residues. In DNA, the CDR3 is TGCGCCAGCAGCTACCCCCAGGGCACGACAGGAAACACTGAAGCTTTCTTT. Translating gives CASSYPQGTTGNTEAFF.

The chain combines TRBV10-3 with TRBJ2-7, with 8 nucleotides matching TRBD2. Trimming took 2 bases from V and 2 from J; bases not matched to a gene: 2. The CDR3 is made up of 14 amino acids. Germline V gene data show CDR1 as ENHRY and CDR2 as SYGVKD. The CDR3 loop is CAISEREGPYEQYV. The DNA of the CDR3 is TGTGCCATCAGTGAGCGGGAGGGCCCCTACGAGCAGTACGTC.

The chain links TRBV18 to TRBJ1-5, with 7 nucleotides matching TRBD1. CDR1 is KGHSH and CDR2 is LQKENI in the germline V gene. This CDR3 has 15 amino acids. The ends lost 4 bases at V and 3 bases at J; junction bases unmatched: 6. The CDR3 region has the DNA TGTGCCAGCTCACTGAACCAGGGGGACAATCAGCCCCAGCATTTT. The encoded protein is CASSLNQGDNQPQHF.

The chain uses TRBV19 and TRBJ2-1, with a possible D match to TRBD2 (7 bases). Trimming took 7 bases from V and 8 from J, leaving 15 bases between them. The CDR3 sequence is 13 residues long. CDR1 is LNHDA, CDR2 SQIVND, per germline (reference sequence). The CDR3 spells CASTPPGGDEQFF. CDR3 bases: TGTGCCAGTACCCCCCCGGGGGGCGATGAGCAGTTCTTC.

The chain recombines TRBV28 with TRBJ2-2, with 7 bases that match TRBD1. Germline V lookup: CDR1 MDHEN, CDR2 SYDVKM. V lost 5 bases, J lost 5 bases, and 8 bases stayed unmatched. The CDR3 is made up of 15 amino acids. CDR3 bases: TGTGCCAGCAGTCCCCACCCCAGGGGGACCGGGGAGCTGTTTTTT. This encodes CASSPHPRGTGELFF. The full variable domain, its missing parts supplied by reference TRBV28 and TRBJ2-2, is DVKVTQSSRYLVKRTGEKVFLECVQDMDHENMFWYRQDPGLGLRLIYFSYDVKMKEKGDIPEGYSVSREKKERFSLILESASTNQTSMYLCASSPHPRGTGELFFGEGSRLTVL.

This clone turned up a few times. V usage is TRBV15 and J usage is TRBJ1-5; D remains unclear. The germline V gene has CDR1 LNHNV and CDR2 YYDKDF (reference sequence). The CDR3 has 15 residues. V dropped 0 bases and J dropped 0 bases, with 6 bases sitting between them. CDR3 in DNA: TGTGCCACCAGCAGAGATGAGTATAGCAATCAGCCCCAGCATTTT. Protein product: CATSRDEYSNQPQHF.

This clone is a singleton in its sample. The chain joins TRBV7-9 to TRBJ2-7, with 9 nucleotides matching TRBD1. This CDR3 is built from 14 residues. CDR1 is SEHNR, CDR2 FQNEAQ, per germline (reference sequence). This chain's CDR3 is CASSLGQGIQMGDV. Written as DNA, the CDR3 is TGTGCCAGCAGCTTGGGACAGGGTATCCAGATGGGGGACGTC.

The chain links TRBV6-1 to TRBJ2-5; 7 nucleotides align to TRBD1. Germline V gene lookup returns CDR1 MNHNS and CDR2 SASEGT. The CDR3 covers 14 residues. J was trimmed by 4 bases and V by 3 bases; bases with no gene match: 5. The CDR3 DNA sequence: TGTGCCAGCAGTGACCAGGGGGAGTCAGAGACCCAGTACTTC. It codes for CASSDQGESETQYF.

The chain links TRBV28 to TRBJ1-5; the D is unclear. V lost 3 bases, J lost 5 bases, and 8 bases lay in between. The CDR3 contains 13 residues. The germline CDR1 and CDR2 sequences are MDHEN and SYDVKM. The CDR3 region is CASSFVQYQPQHF. The CDR3 DNA is TGTGCCAGCAGTTTTGTTCAGTATCAGCCCCAGCATTTT.

The V and J genes are TRBV3-1 (or the pseudogene TRBV3-2) and TRBJ2-5, with 8 nucleotides matching TRBD2. With 4 bases clipped from V and 4 bases from J, the junction kept 8 bases outside the gene matches. The CDR3 has 15 amino acids. The germline V gene has CDR1 LGHDT and CDR2 YNNKEL (reference sequence). CDR3 amino acids: CASSPSAGVAETQYF. The CDR3, as DNA: TGTGCCAGCAGCCCCTCAGCGGGAGTAGCAGAGACCCAGTACTTC.

This rearrangement joins TRBV27 to TRBJ2-2; 7 positions match TRBD2. This CDR3 region has 14 residues. V was pared by 3 bases and J by 5 bases, with 3 bases of the junction left unmatched. Germline CDR1 MNHEY, CDR2 SMNVEV (reference sequence). This chain's CDR3 is CASSFGGGTGELFF. CDR3 sequence (DNA): TGTGCCAGCAGTTTCGGCGGGGGAACCGGGGAGCTGTTTTTT.

The chain recombines TRBV20-1 with TRBJ2-1, with TRBD2 identical over 9 bases. V gave up 6 bases and J gave up 4 bases; unmatched junction bases: 7. The CDR3 consists of 14 residues. Germline lookup yields CDR1 DFQATT and CDR2 SNEGSKA (reference sequence). CDR3 residues: CSASSGGYYNEQFF. As DNA, the CDR3 is TGCAGTGCCAGTAGCGGGGGCTATTACAATGAGCAGTTCTTC.

The rearrangement joins TRBV6-5 to TRBJ1-6; the D gene is possibly TRBD1 (5 bases). The germline CDR1 and CDR2 sequences are MNHEY and SVGAGI. Deletions cut 6 bases from V and 8 bases from J, with 14 bases between. There are 14 residues in the CDR3. The CDR3 DNA reads as TGTGCCAGCAGCGCTGGGAGGGGTTATTCACCCCTCCACTTT. This codes for CASSAGRGYSPLHF.

This chain connects TRBV6-5 to TRBJ1-5; 9 bases line up with TRBD1. The CDR3 runs 13 residues. Germline values: CDR1 MNHEY, CDR2 SVGAGI. J was trimmed by 4 bases and V by 8 bases; bases with no gene match: 3. CDR3: CASGDRVNQPQHF. The CDR3 region has the DNA TGTGCCAGCGGGGACAGGGTGAATCAGCCCCAGCATTTT.

The V gene is TRBV5-4, the J gene TRBJ1-1, with 7 bases lining up with TRBD1. This CDR3 spans 15 amino acids. In germline, CDR1 is SGHNT, CDR2 YYREEE (reference sequence). V gave up 0 bases and J gave up 8 bases; unmatched junction bases: 10. As DNA, the CDR3 is TGTGCCAGCAGCTTGGTTGCAGGGGGGATTAGCGAAGCTTTCTTT. This encodes CASSLVAGGISEAFF.